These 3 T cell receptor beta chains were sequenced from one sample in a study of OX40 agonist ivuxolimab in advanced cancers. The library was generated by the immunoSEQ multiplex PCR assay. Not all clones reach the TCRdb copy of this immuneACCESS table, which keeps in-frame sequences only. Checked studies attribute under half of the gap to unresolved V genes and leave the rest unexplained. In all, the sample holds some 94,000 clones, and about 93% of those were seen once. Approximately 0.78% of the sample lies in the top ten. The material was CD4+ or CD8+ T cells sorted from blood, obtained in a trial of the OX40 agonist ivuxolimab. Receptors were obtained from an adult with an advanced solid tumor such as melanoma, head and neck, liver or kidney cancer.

The CDR3: CASSLGLHTETQYF. For the CDR3, the DNA is TGTGCCAGCTCACTGGGACTCCACACAGAGACCCAGTACTTC. The V gene is TRBV18, the J gene TRBJ2-5; the D gene is possibly TRBD2 (6 bases). The V end was cut by 4 bases, the J end by 4 bases, with 13 bases between. The CDR3 is made up of 14 amino acids. From germline, CDR1 is KGHSH and CDR2 LQKENI.

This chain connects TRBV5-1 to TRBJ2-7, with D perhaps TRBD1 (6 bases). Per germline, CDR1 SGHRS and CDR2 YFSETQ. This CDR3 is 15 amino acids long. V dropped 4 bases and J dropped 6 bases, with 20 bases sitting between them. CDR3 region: CASSPTGSPLIEQYF. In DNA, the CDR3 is TGCGCCAGCAGCCCGACAGGTTCCCCCCTGATCGAGCAGTACTTC.

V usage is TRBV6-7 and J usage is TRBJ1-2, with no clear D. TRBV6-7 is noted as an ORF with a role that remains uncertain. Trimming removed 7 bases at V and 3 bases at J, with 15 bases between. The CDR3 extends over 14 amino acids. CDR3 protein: CASTSPCAHYGYTF. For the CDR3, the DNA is TGTGCCAGCACCTCTCCTTGCGCGCACTATGGCTACACCTTC.